This T cell receptor beta chain appears in the sequencing data of a study of T-cell reconstitution after alpha-beta-depleted transplantation in children. A remark on this clonotype: Antigen specificity is unknown.

The CDR3 has 13 residues. V was pared by 8 bases and J by 0 bases, with 11 bases between. The germline gives CDR1 MDHEN, CDR2 SYDVKM. TCRbeta library preparation incorporated unique molecular identifiers. TCRdb re-analysed the PCR reads in MiXCR, keeping a single row per CDR3 protein. This table holds approximately 650,000 distinct CDR3 sequences, approximately 14% found once. Study-level results: Counts and diversity of T cells one year after transplant came mostly from newly produced T cells. After transplant, at about two months, alpha-beta T cells were reportedly derived from several hundred expanded graft clones.

Sample: PBMCs, taken before TCRalphabeta/CD19-depleted stem cell transplant. This sequence joins TRBV28 and TRBJ2-7; TRBD1 might be the D (6 bases). The sequence derives from a girl under 10 years old with congenital amegakaryocytic thrombocytopenia, due to receive a stem cell transplant. DNA for the CDR3: TGTGCCAGCTTAACAGGGACCTCCTACGAGCAGTACTTC. Protein product: CASLTGTSYEQYF.